These T cell receptor beta chains were read from a single sample in a study of blood T cell repertoires in COVID-19. Profiled with immunoSEQ multiplex PCR; TCRdb holds only in-frame clones, not every one. The sample consists of 65,000 or so clones, about 85% of them appearing once. The sample comprised peripheral blood. The receptors here all came from a human donor with acute or convalescent COVID-19. The donor label of this sample is uncertain. The CDR3 runs from the conserved cysteine through the conserved F or W. D genes are given only for firm matches. Expanded clones are given a class, and other clones once, few, many or no size at all.

TRBJ1-2 NA TRBV28 NA CASSSTARYGYTF TGTGCCAGCAGTTCGACAGCCCGCTATGGCTACACCTTC
TRBJ2-5 NA TRBV7-6 TRBD2 CASSAATSGKETQYF TGTGCCAGCAGCGCAGCGACTAGCGGAAAAGAGACCCAGTACTTC
TRBJ1-2 few TRBV5-8 TRBD1 CASSLEGAPAHYGYTF TGTGCCAGCAGCTTGGAGGGGGCCCCCGCGCACTATGGCTACACCTTC
TRBJ1-1 once TRBV6-5 NA CASRNSEAFF TGTGCCAGCAGGAACAGTGAAGCTTTCTTT
TRBJ2-2 NA TRBV5-1 NA CASTVNTGELFF TGCGCCAGCACAGTCAACACCGGGGAGCTGTTTTTT
TRBJ2-3 NA TRBV30 TRBD2 CAWSQWRGAMNTQYF TGTGCCTGGAGTCAATGGCGGGGGGCCATGAATACGCAGTATTTT
TRBJ2-5 NA TRBV19 TRBD1 CASSDRAGTQYF TGTGCCAGTAGTGACAGGGCTGGGACCCAGTACTTC
TRBJ1-2 NA TRBV27 TRBD1 CASRDRELPNYGYTF TGTGCCAGCCGGGACAGGGAGCTTCCTAACTATGGCTACACCTTC
TRBJ2-1 NA TRBV19 TRBD2 CASSRTSYNEQFF TGTGCCAGTAGTAGGACTAGCTACAATGAGCAGTTCTTC
TRBJ2-5 NA TRBV5-1 NA CASCFRMGEETQYF TGCGCCAGCTGCTTTCGTATGGGAGAAGAGACCCAGTACTTC
TRBJ1-2 NA TRBV11-2 TRBD1 CASSLDSGGLDYGYTF TGTGCCAGCAGCTTGGATTCAGGGGGCCTGGACTATGGCTACACCTTC
TRBJ1-1 NA TRBV5-1 NA CASSSQGGPNTEAFF TGCGCCAGCAGCTCACAGGGTGGACCCAACACTGAAGCTTTCTTT
TRBJ2-1 NA TRBV5-1 TRBD2 CASSLAGTSGLTYNEQFF TGCGCCAGCAGCTTGGCCGGAACTAGCGGGCTGACCTACAATGAGCAGTTCTTC
TRBJ2-1 NA TRBV6-6 TRBD1 CASSFPDRDTYNEQFF TGTGCCAGCAGTTTTCCGGACAGGGACACCTACAATGAGCAGTTCTTC
TRBJ1-1 NA TRBV10-3 TRBD1 CASKGGTGVPNTEAFF TGTGCCAGTAAAGGGGGGACAGGGGTACCGAACACTGAAGCTTTCTTT
TRBJ1-2 NA TRBV7-9 TRBD1 CASSVGQNYGYTF TGTGCCAGCAGCGTGGGACAGAACTATGGCTACACCTTC
TRBJ1-2 NA TRBV9 TRBD1 CASSVQGAYGYTF TGTGCCAGCAGCGTACAGGGGGCCTATGGCTACACCTTC
TRBJ1-5 once TRBV7-9 TRBD1 CASSLGAGGNQPQHF TGTGCCAGCAGCTTAGGTGCAGGGGGTAATCAGCCCCAGCATTTT
TRBJ1-1 NA TRBV28 TRBD1 CASRPTGTGLGKPEAFF TGTGCCAGCAGGCCCACGGGGACAGGGCTGGGGAAACCTGAAGCTTTCTTT
TRBJ1-1 once TRBV2 NA CASSEARAGNTEAFF TGTGCCAGCAGTGAAGCCAGGGCCGGAAACACTGAAGCTTTCTTT